One sample yielded the 2 T cell receptor beta chains listed below, sequenced in a study of blood T cell repertoires in COVID-19. Assay: immunoSEQ multiplex PCR; the TCRdb copy retains only in-frame clones and omits some. This table holds over 50,000 clones, roughly 85% found once. Sequenced material: peripheral blood. The receptors originated from a human donor in a cohort sampled during active COVID-19.

This clone was seen a handful of times. This chain links TRBV5-4 with TRBJ2-2; 7 bases match TRBD1. There are 16 residues in the CDR3. The ends lost 4 bases at V and 4 bases at J; junction bases unmatched: 10. Germline values: CDR1 SGHNT, CDR2 YYREEE (reference sequence). For the CDR3, the DNA is TGTGCCAGCAGCCTCGGACAGGCCCCACGCACCGGGGAGCTGTTTTTT. Its protein product is CASSLGQAPRTGELFF.

This chain joins TRBV9 and TRBJ2-5; weak D call: TRBD1 (5 bases). This CDR3 spans 15 amino acids. CDR1 and CDR2 from the germline V gene are SGDLS and YYNGEE. V lost 0 bases, J lost 5 bases, and 14 bases lay in between. Written as DNA, the CDR3 is TGTGCCAGCAGCGTAGACCAGGGTGCGGTGGAGACCCAGTACTTC. Protein product: CASSVDQGAVETQYF.